The 23 T cell receptor beta chains below come from one sample, sequenced in a study of OX40 agonist ivuxolimab in advanced cancers. Some clones are missing from TCRdb's copy, which holds only in-frame ones; the method was immunoSEQ multiplex PCR. The data show some 70,000 clones, 75% to 85% seen once. Sequenced material: CD4+ or CD8+ T cells sorted from blood, taken in a trial of the OX40 agonist ivuxolimab. These receptors were collected from an adult with an advanced solid tumor such as melanoma, head and neck, liver or kidney cancer.

This chain joins TRBV6-1 and TRBJ1-3; perhaps TRBD1 as D (5 bases). CDR1 and CDR2 from the germline V gene are MNHNS and SASEGT. V lost 10 bases and J 3 bases, leaving 16 bases between the germline ends. This CDR3 is built from 14 residues. CDR3 in DNA: TGTGCCACTTGGGACTTTGTTGGTGGAAACACCATATATTTT. As protein: CATWDFVGGNTIYF.

This clone was counted once. The genes are TRBV5-1 and TRBJ2-4, with D hard to call. The CDR3 runs 14 residues. V lost 4 bases, J lost 9 bases, and 17 bases lay in between. The germline gives CDR1 SGHRS, CDR2 YFSETQ. DNA for the CDR3: TGCGCCAGCAGCCTTAGGGATACCTCTGGCATTCAGTACTTC. Its translation: CASSLRDTSGIQYF.

V gene TRBV30 combines with J gene TRBJ1-5; D remains unclear. V shed 1 base and J shed 2 bases, with 21 bases lying between them. CDR1 is GTSNPN, CDR2 SVGIG, per germline (reference sequence). CDR3 length equals 18 residues. The CDR3 DNA sequence: TGTGCCTGGAGTGGTGGTGGCAGTATTATTGGCGGCAATCAGCCCCAGCATTTT. This sequence encodes CAWSGGGSIIGGNQPQHF.

This sequence joins TRBV30 and TRBJ1-2, with 7 bases lining up with TRBD1. Germline loops: CDR1 GTSNPN, CDR2 SVGIG (reference sequence). V gave up 1 base and J gave up 8 bases; unmatched junction bases: 4. The CDR3 length is 12 residues. The CDR3 sequence: CAWSEGAGGYTF. The CDR3 DNA reads TGTGCCTGGAGTGAGGGGGCGGGAGGCTACACCTTC. The complete variable domain, with remaining parts taken from reference TRBV30 and TRBJ1-2, reads SQTIHQWPATLVQPVGSPLSLECTVEGTSNPNLYWYRQAAGRGLQLLFYSVGIGQISSEVPQNLSASRPQDRQFILSSKKLLLSDSGFYLCAWSEGAGGYTFGSGTRLTVV.

The chain has TRBV5-1 and TRBJ1-1; D is undetermined. Germline assignment: CDR1 SGHRS and CDR2 YFSETQ. Deletions cut 4 bases from V and 1 base from J, with 14 bases between. The CDR3 runs to 15 residues. The CDR3 coding sequence is TGCGCCAGCAGCCCGGGGTTGGGCGGGAACACTGAAGCTTTCTTT. Its translation: CASSPGLGGNTEAFF.

J is TRBJ1-5 and V is TRBV7-2; D might be TRBD1 (5 bases). The CDR3 loop spans 13 amino acids. The V end was cut by 5 bases, the J end by 5 bases, with 10 bases between. Germline V gene data show CDR1 as SGHTA and CDR2 as FQGNSA. The CDR3: CASSRRGDQPQHF. The CDR3, as DNA: TGTGCCAGCAGCCGGAGGGGCGATCAGCCCCAGCATTTT. Using reference TRBV7-2 and TRBJ1-5 for the parts outside the CDR3, the full variable domain is GAGVSQSPSNKVTEKGKDVELRCDPISGHTALYWYRQSLGQGLEFLIYFQGNSAPDKSGLPSDRFSAERTGGSVSTLTIQRTQQEDSAVYLCASSRRGDQPQHFGDGTRLSIL.

This clone was detected only once. The gene calls are TRBV28 and TRBJ2-7; 9 bases are shared with TRBD1. This CDR3 has 14 amino acids. Germline lookup yields CDR1 MDHEN and CDR2 SYDVKM. The V and J ends lost 6 bases and 5 bases, in that order; junction bases with no gene match: 8. In DNA form, the CDR3 reads TGTGCCAGCAGGCCCGGGACAGGGTTCCACGAGCAGTACTTC. This encodes CASRPGTGFHEQYF.

Only one count was recorded for this clone. This chain uses TRBV5-4 with TRBJ2-1, with TRBD1 as a possible D gene (5 bases). Between the trimmed V and J ends, which lost 1 base and 2 bases, there was a span of 10 bases. The length of the CDR3 is 15 residues. The V gene's germline CDR1 is SGHNT and CDR2 YYREEE (reference sequence). CDR3 sequence reads: CASSLQGVTYNEQFF. DNA of the CDR3: TGTGCCAGCAGCTTGCAAGGGGTGACCTACAATGAGCAGTTCTTC. Together with reference TRBV5-4 and TRBJ2-1, the CDR3 gives the full variable domain: ETGVTQSPTHLIKTRGQQVTLRCSSQSGHNTVSWYQQALGQGPQFIFQYYREEENGRGNFPPRFSGLQFPNYSSELNVNALELDDSALYLCASSLQGVTYNEQFFGPGTRLTVL.

This chain connects TRBV5-1 to TRBJ1-4; a weak D match, TRBD1 (5 bases). The ends were cut back, 4 bases at V and 0 bases at J, with 16 bases in the middle. The CDR3 runs to 17 residues. In germline, CDR1 is SGHRS, CDR2 YFSETQ. CDR3 region: CASSAGHTAATNEKLFF. The CDR3 coding sequence is TGCGCCAGCAGCGCCGGACACACCGCTGCAACTAATGAAAAACTGTTTTTT.

The V gene is TRBV18, the J gene TRBJ2-1; 14 bases line up with TRBD2. Trimming took 4 bases from V and 9 from J; bases not matched to a gene: 5. This CDR3 has 15 residues. Germline CDR1 and CDR2: KGHSH and LQKENI. CDR3 loop: CASSLGTSGGTEQFF. Written as DNA, the CDR3 is TGTGCCAGCTCACTCGGGACTAGCGGGGGTACTGAGCAGTTCTTC.

The V gene is TRBV6-5, the J gene TRBJ1-1; perhaps TRBD1 as D (5 bases). This CDR3 region has 13 residues. V dropped 8 bases and J dropped 0 bases, with 10 bases sitting between them. Looked up from germline, CDR1 is MNHEY and CDR2 is SVGAGI. This CDR3 is CASRDRMNTEAFF. CDR3 coding DNA: TGTGCCAGCCGGGACCGAATGAACACTGAAGCTTTCTTT.

This clone is a singleton in its sample. Here the CDR3 DNA reads TGTGCCAGCAGCTCCGGACAGCTTAGCACAGATACGCAGTATTTT. Translated: CASSSGQLSTDTQYF. The chain employs TRBV5-6 and TRBJ2-3; possibly TRBD1 for D (6 bases). The CDR3 is 15 amino acids. Trimming stripped 3 bases from V and 0 bases from J, with 11 bases between. Germline assignment: CDR1 SGHDT and CDR2 YYEEEE.

The V call is TRBV2, the J call TRBJ2-3; maybe TRBD1 (5 bases). Between the trimmed V and J ends, which lost 4 bases and 4 bases, there was a span of 6 bases. This CDR3 comprises 12 residues. CDR1 and CDR2 (germline): SNHLY, FYNNEI. CDR3 nucleotides: TGTGCCAGCAGTGGGGGCCCAGATACGCAGTATTTT. This encodes CASSGGPDTQYF.

V is TRBV12-5 and J is TRBJ2-3, with D perhaps matching TRBD1 (6 bases). Trimming stripped 7 bases from V and 3 bases from J, with 17 bases between. This CDR3 comprises 15 residues. Germline CDR1 and CDR2: LGHNT and FRNRAP. The CDR3 here is CASVLIGGETDTQYF. For the CDR3, the DNA is TGTGCTAGTGTCCTAATAGGGGGTGAGACAGATACGCAGTATTTT. Variable domain in full (rest from reference TRBV12-5 and TRBJ2-3): DARVTQTPRHKVTEMGQEVTMRCQPILGHNTVFWYRQTMMQGLELLAYFRNRAPLDDSGMPKDRFSAEMPDATLATLKIQPSEPRDSAVYFCASVLIGGETDTQYFGPGTRLTVL.

This clone showed up just once. The chain employs TRBV6-6 and TRBJ1-1; TRBD1 matches at 7 bases. The V segment lost 5 bases and the J segment 2 bases; nucleotides outside the gene matches: 8. The CDR3 consists of 15 residues. Per the germline V gene, CDR1 is MNHNY and CDR2 is SVGAGI (reference sequence). CDR3 sequence: CASSKTGQPNTEAFF. The CDR3 DNA reads as TGTGCCAGCAGTAAAACGGGACAGCCAAACACTGAAGCTTTCTTT.

The chain has TRBV2 and TRBJ2-7; D possibly corresponds to TRBD2 (5 bases). Per the germline V gene, CDR1 is SNHLY and CDR2 is FYNNEI. This CDR3 region has 15 residues. V lost 3 bases and J lost 2, with 14 bases in between. As DNA, the CDR3 is TGTGCCAGCAGTGACCGGGGTCCTCCGGCCTACGAGCAGTACTTC. Encoded protein: CASSDRGPPAYEQYF.

V is TRBV2 and J is TRBJ2-7; tentatively, D is TRBD1 (5 bases). Germline CDR1 and CDR2: SNHLY and FYNNEI. Trimming stripped 5 bases from V and 3 bases from J, with 11 bases between. The CDR3 totals 13 residues. The CDR3 region has the DNA TGTGCCAGCAGTTCCTTGCAGGGCTACGAGCAGTACTTC. Residues: CASSSLQGYEQYF.

This rearrangement joins TRBV7-8 to TRBJ1-2; TRBD1 aligns across 8 bases. Germline V gene data show CDR1 as SGHVS and CDR2 as FQNEAQ. Unmatched junction bases numbered 7, after V lost 1 base and J lost 6 bases. This CDR3 contains 15 residues. CDR3 residues: CASSLEPDRVNGYTF. The CDR3 DNA follows: TGTGCCAGCAGCTTAGAGCCGGACAGGGTGAATGGCTACACCTTC.

The V gene is TRBV6-5, the J gene TRBJ2-1; 10 bases fit TRBD2. The CDR3 covers 16 residues. V shed 2 bases and J 5 bases; nucleotides not matched to a gene: 6. Germline-derived CDR1 and CDR2 are MNHEY and SVGAGI. CDR3 loop: CASSYLPSGGNNEQFF. CDR3 coding DNA: TGTGCCAGCAGTTACCTCCCTAGCGGGGGTAACAATGAGCAGTTCTTC.

The chain is built from TRBV4-2 and TRBJ2-3; D unresolved. The CDR3 runs to 14 residues. Germline V gene data show CDR1 as LGHNA and CDR2 as YNFKEQ. The germline V and J ends were trimmed by 1 base and 2 bases, with 7 bases remaining between them. CDR3 nucleotides: TGTGCCAGCAGCCAAGGGCGGCCCACAGATACGCAGTATTTT. It specifies CASSQGRPTDTQYF.

This chain links TRBV5-8 with TRBJ2-3; TRBD2 matches at 7 bases. Germline CDR1 reads SGHTS; CDR2 reads YDEGEE. The CDR3 spans 15 residues. Trimming removed 0 bases from V and 0 bases from J; junction bases left unmatched: 1. The CDR3 region is CASSLGLASTDTQYF. Here the CDR3 DNA reads TGTGCCAGCAGCTTGGGACTAGCTAGCACAGATACGCAGTATTTT. Full variable domain (remainder filled in from reference TRBV5-8 and TRBJ2-3): EAGVTQSPTHLIKTRGQQATLRCSPISGHTSVYWYQQALGLGLQFLLWYDEGEERNRGNFPPRFSGRQFPNYSSELNVNALELEDSALYLCASSLGLASTDTQYFGPGTRLTVL.

This chain joins TRBV7-9 and TRBJ1-1, with 11 bases identical to TRBD1. Trimming took 5 bases from V and 4 from J; bases not matched to a gene: 6. CDR1 is SEHNR, CDR2 FQNEAQ, per germline (reference sequence). The CDR3 sequence is 15 residues long. The CDR3 here is CASSTRTGGGTEAFF. The CDR3 DNA reads as TGTGCCAGCAGCACCCGGACAGGGGGCGGCACTGAAGCTTTCTTT.

This clone was counted a single time. The V call is TRBV21-1, the J call TRBJ2-3; TRBD2 was called by the table and not checked on the DNA. TRBV21-1 is flagged as a pseudogene. This CDR3 region has 19 residues. CDR3 DNA: TGTGCCAACCCATCAACGTCCGGCGGCGGGGGGGGAAACACAGATACGCAGTATTTT. It yields the protein CANPSTSGGGGGNTDTQYF.